Given below is one T cell receptor (beta chain) in context. The source of the sample is a study of blood T cell repertoires in COVID-19. About the research overall: The samples span acute and convalescent COVID-19 from the United States, Italy and Spain. From T cells, B-cell-depleted T cells, or PBMCs came the material, which was cDNA or gDNA.

Authors' processing steps: Estimated nucleated cell counts came from reference gene primer amplification. Some clones are missing from TCRdb's copy, which holds only in-frame ones; the method was immunoSEQ multiplex PCR. V, J and clone size derive from that table, while D and trimming were established from the DNA sequence. The table lists over 70,000 clones, around 90% of them singletons. CDR1 and CDR2 (germline): MNHEY, SVGAGI. The CDR3 sequence is 15 residues long. V lost 5 bases and J lost 7; bases outside the gene matches: 8. Sequencing was done on a sample of peripheral blood. The TCR originated in a human donor with active COVID-19. The donor label of this sample is uncertain. The J gene is TRBJ2-2, the V gene TRBV6-5, with TRBD2 matching 9 bases. The chain's CDR3 is CASSRDLAGNGELFF. As DNA, the CDR3 is TGTGCCAGCAGTCGCGATCTAGCGGGGAACGGGGAGCTGTTTTTT.